The 28 T cell receptor beta chains presented below share a single source sample, sequenced in a study of beta chain features in type 1 diabetes. Study-wide points: Type 1 diabetes patients showed a moderate but significant shortening of TCRB CDR3s in all four CD4+ subsets.

These TCRs are of unknown antigen specificity. The study reverse transcribed the entire isolated RNA, so it sequenced expressed TCRB transcripts. This table comes from immunoSEQ multiplex PCR, and its TCRdb copy is limited to in-frame clones, with some not included. The sample lists 130,000 to 150,000 clones, 10% to 15% occurring once. Sequencing used central memory CD4+ T cells from blood. These receptors all stem from a man aged 18 to 29 with type 1 diabetes.

The V gene is TRBV29-1, the J gene TRBJ2-7, with D tentatively TRBD1 or TRBD2 (7 bases each). Germline V gene sequence: CDR1 SQVTM, CDR2 ANQGSEA. The CDR3 consists of 14 residues. V was cut by 3 bases and J by 5 bases, with 17 bases left in between. The CDR3 region has the DNA TGCAGCGTTGAGGGAAGAGCAGGGGGGGACGAGCAGTACTTC. Translation gives CSVEGRAGGDEQYF.

This clone came up a few times. The V and J genes are TRBV4-2 and TRBJ1-6; a possible D gene is TRBD1 (6 bases). Trimming took off 5 bases at V and 8 bases at J, with 10 bases between the two ends. Germline lookup yields CDR1 LGHNA and CDR2 YNFKEQ. The CDR3 loop spans 13 amino acids. CDR3 protein: CASSAPGDSPLHF. Written as DNA, the CDR3 is TGTGCCAGCAGCGCCCCAGGGGATTCACCCCTCCACTTT.

The V call is TRBV7-2, the J call TRBJ1-6; TRBD1 is a possible D gene (5 bases). Trimming left V 5 bases short and J 9 bases short, with 8 bases between. This CDR3 is built from 12 residues. The germline V gene encodes CDR1 SGHTA and CDR2 FQGNSA. The CDR3 loop is CASSRGGSPLHF. CDR3 in DNA: TGTGCCAGCAGCCGTGGGGGTTCACCCCTCCACTTT.

This clone was recorded once. The rearrangement uses TRBV5-3 and TRBJ2-1; D perhaps matches TRBD1 (5 bases). TRBV5-3 is designated an ORF whose function remains uncertain. The CDR3 totals 14 residues. V gave up 4 bases and J gave up 9 bases, with 17 bases separating them. The CDR3 spells CARSQPQGKGEQFF. The DNA of the CDR3 is TGTGCCAGAAGCCAGCCCCAGGGAAAAGGTGAGCAGTTCTTC.

The gene calls are TRBV11-2 and TRBJ1-4, with D perhaps matching TRBD1 (5 bases). The germline gives CDR1 SGHAT, CDR2 FQNNGV. V was clipped by 3 bases and J by 4 bases, with 9 bases between them. This CDR3 spans 14 amino acids. CDR3 coding DNA: TGTGCCAGCAGCTTCGATGACAGTAATGAAAAACTGTTTTTT. It translates to CASSFDDSNEKLFF.

This sequence joins TRBV7-9 and TRBJ2-2; the match to TRBD2 covers 9 bases. V lost 5 bases and J lost 6; bases outside the gene matches: 10. CDR3 length: 16 amino acids. Germline CDR1 reads SEHNR; CDR2 reads FQNEAQ (reference sequence). In nucleotides, the CDR3 is TGTGCCAGCAGCCCGCCGGGACTAGCTATGGCCGGGGAGCTGTTTTTT. The encoded protein is CASSPPGLAMAGELFF.

The V and J genes are TRBV6-6 and TRBJ2-3; perhaps TRBD1 as D (6 bases). The ends were cut back, 10 bases at V and 1 base at J, with 15 bases in the middle. The CDR3 runs to 14 residues. Germline CDR1 is MNHNY and CDR2 is SVGAGI (reference sequence). CDR3 nucleotide sequence: TGTGCCACCTCGACAGGACGGGGCACAGATACGCAGTATTTT. This codes for CATSTGRGTDTQYF.

J is TRBJ1-2 and V is TRBV5-1; D is unclear. Germline CDR1 is SGHRS and CDR2 is YFSETQ. V lost 0 bases and J 8 bases, leaving 8 bases between the germline ends. The CDR3 has 12 residues. The DNA of the CDR3 is TGCGCCAGCAGCTTGGATGGGTACGGCTACACCTTC. Its protein product is CASSLDGYGYTF.

This sequence joins TRBV29-1 and TRBJ2-1; TRBD2 is a possible D gene (6 bases). Germline values: CDR1 SQVTM, CDR2 ANQGSEA. V was trimmed by 3 bases and J by 0 bases, leaving 15 bases between them. The CDR3 is 16 amino acids. CDR3 in DNA: TGCAGCGTTGACTCCTACGGGGGAAGCTCCTACAATGAGCAGTTCTTC. Translated, it gives CSVDSYGGSSYNEQFF.

This sequence joins TRBV2 and TRBJ2-7; D is unresolved. V was clipped by 10 bases and J by 0 bases, with 10 bases between them. Per germline, CDR1 SNHLY and CDR2 FYNNEI. This CDR3 comprises 12 residues. The CDR3 sequence is CATQQVSYEQYF. The DNA for the CDR3 is TGTGCCACCCAGCAGGTCTCCTACGAGCAGTACTTC.

This clone was observed a handful of times. The rearrangement joins TRBV7-9 to TRBJ1-2, with 8 bases identical to TRBD1. Germline CDR1 SEHNR, CDR2 FQNEAQ (reference sequence). V was clipped by 3 bases and J by 3 bases; unmatched bases: 3. The CDR3 sequence is 14 residues long. The CDR3, as DNA: TGTGCCAGCAGCTTTGACAGGGGATACTATGGCTACACCTTC. Protein product: CASSFDRGYYGYTF.

The chain joins TRBV27 to TRBJ2-1, with D perhaps TRBD2 (5 bases). Trimming shortened V by 0 bases and J by 0 bases, and 9 bases separated the two germline ends. Looked up from germline, CDR1 is MNHEY and CDR2 is SMNVEV (reference sequence). This CDR3 has 16 residues. CDR3 protein: CASSLSSAGSYNEQFF. CDR3 coding DNA: TGTGCCAGCAGTTTATCGTCCGCGGGCTCCTACAATGAGCAGTTCTTC.

This clone was seen more than once but under ten times. The gene calls are TRBV5-1 and TRBJ2-2; TRBD1 is a possible D gene (5 bases). Germline V gene lookup returns CDR1 SGHRS and CDR2 YFSETQ. The CDR3 totals 15 residues. V lost 4 bases, J lost 0 bases, and 10 bases lay in between. The CDR3: CASSTGQANTGELFF. Written as DNA, the CDR3 is TGCGCCAGCAGCACCGGACAAGCGAACACCGGGGAGCTGTTTTTT.

The rearrangement links TRBV28 to TRBJ2-7; TRBD1 matches 10 bases. V was clipped by 7 bases and J by 9 bases; unmatched bases: 15. CDR1 and CDR2 (germline): MDHEN, SYDVKM. The CDR3 extends over 15 amino acids. This CDR3 reads CASTAGQGPLSGQYF. For the CDR3, the DNA is TGTGCCAGCACCGCGGGACAGGGGCCCCTCTCCGGGCAGTACTTC.

This clone was seen ten or more times. V and J are TRBV5-6 and TRBJ2-3; possibly TRBD2 for D (5 bases). CDR3 length: 13 residues. CDR1 SGHDT and CDR2 YYEEEE come from the germline V gene. V lost 4 bases and J lost 4, with 10 bases in between. Written as DNA, the CDR3 is TGTGCCAGCAGCCCTGGGCGGGCAGATACGCAGTATTTT. Protein: CASSPGRADTQYF.

The chain has TRBV5-1 and TRBJ1-2; tentatively, D is TRBD1 (5 bases). The germline CDR1 and CDR2 sequences are SGHRS and YFSETQ. This CDR3 has 13 residues. Trimming shortened V by 5 bases and J by 2 bases, and 10 bases separated the two germline ends. The CDR3 reads CASRSTANYGYTF. The CDR3 DNA is TGCGCCAGCAGGTCGACAGCGAACTATGGCTACACCTTC.

This chain uses TRBV4-2 with TRBJ2-7; D is perhaps TRBD2 (5 bases). Germline V lookup: CDR1 LGHNA, CDR2 YNFKEQ. The CDR3 spans 14 residues. The V gene lost 4 bases and the J gene lost 7 bases, with 17 bases spanning the gap. In DNA, the CDR3 is TGTGCCAGCAGCCCCCCCCGCGAAGGAGGAGAGCAGTACTTC. It is translated as CASSPPREGGEQYF.

The rearrangement links TRBV6-1 to TRBJ1-1, with D unclear. Germline loops: CDR1 MNHNS, CDR2 SASEGT. Trimming pared 5 bases from V and 7 bases from J, leaving 11 bases between. The CDR3 has 12 amino acids. The CDR3 sequence: CASSSSPSEAFF. CDR3 sequence (DNA): TGTGCCAGCAGTTCCTCTCCTAGTGAAGCTTTCTTT.

Only a few counts were recorded for this clone. This sequence joins TRBV7-9 and TRBJ2-3; maybe TRBD2 (6 bases). The CDR3 runs 15 residues. The V end lost 3 bases, the J end lost 2 bases, and 12 bases lay between the germline ends. The germline V gene has CDR1 SEHNR and CDR2 FQNEAQ (reference sequence). The CDR3 DNA sequence: TGTGCCAGCAGCTTCGGGGGTATAATCACAGATACGCAGTATTTT. Amino acid sequence: CASSFGGIITDTQYF.

In this sample, this clone turned up many times. The CDR3 loop is CASSSAQGTEAFF. CDR3 in DNA: TGTGCCAGCAGCTCCGCACAGGGAACTGAAGCTTTCTTT. This rearrangement joins TRBV11-3 to TRBJ1-1; maybe TRBD1 (6 bases). V shed 4 bases and J shed 5 bases, with 11 bases lying between them. Germline CDR1 reads SGHNT; CDR2 reads YENEEA. This CDR3 has 13 amino acids. Based on the CDR3 plus reference TRBV11-3 and TRBJ1-1, the full variable domain is EAGVVQSPRYKIIEKKQPVAFWCNPISGHNTLYWYLQNLGQGPELLIRYENEEAVDDSQLPKDRFSAERLKGVDSTLKIQPAELGDSAVYLCASSSAQGTEAFFGQGTRLTVV.

A remark on this clone: An end of the junction differs from the germline gene, which may be a read error. The chain employs TRBV5-4 and TRBJ2-3; no clear D gene. CDR1 is SGHNT, CDR2 YYREEE, per germline (reference sequence). The CDR3 length is 13 residues. CDR3 loop: CAGSPTSTDTQYF. The CDR3 region has the DNA TGTGCCGGCAGCCCGACTAGCACAGATACGCAGTATTTT.

This chain joins TRBV28 and TRBJ2-1; 8 nucleotides match TRBD1. This CDR3 is built from 14 residues. With 7 bases clipped from V and 3 bases from J, the junction kept 5 bases outside the gene matches. Germline CDR1 MDHEN, CDR2 SYDVKM. The CDR3 region has the DNA TGTGCCAGCAACTCGGGACAGGACTACAATGAGCAGTTCTTC. It translates to CASNSGQDYNEQFF.

A few counts support this clone. This chain links TRBV11-1 with TRBJ2-3, with D uncertain. This CDR3 is built from 15 residues. Germline CDR1 is SGHAT and CDR2 is FQDESV (reference sequence). Trimming removed 4 bases from V and 2 bases from J, with 13 bases in between. CDR3 region: CASSSPDLYTDTQYF. CDR3 coding DNA: TGTGCCAGCAGCTCCCCTGACTTGTACACAGATACGCAGTATTTT.

The rearrangement uses TRBV29-1 and TRBJ1-1, with D unclear. Trimming removed 1 base at V and 0 bases at J, with 12 bases between. The germline CDR1 and CDR2 sequences are SQVTM and ANQGSEA. This CDR3 is built from 15 residues. CDR3 nucleotides: TGCAGCGTTGAAGGTTGGGTGGGGATGAACACTGAAGCTTTCTTT. It yields the protein CSVEGWVGMNTEAFF.

This clone has only a few counts. V is TRBV12-2 and J is TRBJ1-2; the D segment call TRBD1 is taken from the table without a DNA check. TRBV12-2 represents a pseudogene. The CDR3 runs 15 residues. DNA of the CDR3: TGTGCAAGTCGCTTAGCACCAGAAACTAACTATGGCTACACCTTC. Protein: CASRLAPETNYGYTF.

This clone was found a few times. The CDR3, as DNA: TGCAGCGTAGAGGGGGGATCGGGAGTCACTGAAGCTTTCTTT. Protein: CSVEGGSGVTEAFF. The chain carries TRBV29-1 and TRBJ1-1, with D possibly matching TRBD1 (6 bases). Germline V lookup: CDR1 SQVTM, CDR2 ANQGSEA. The CDR3 totals 14 residues. Deletions cut 6 bases from V and 4 bases from J, with 18 bases between.

CDR3 protein: CAWSVRGRAFF. In DNA form, the CDR3 reads TGTGCCTGGAGTGTTCGGGGGCGCGCTTTCTTT. The chain uses TRBV30 and TRBJ1-1; D possibly corresponds to TRBD1 (6 bases). The CDR3 consists of 11 residues. Germline CDR1 GTSNPN, CDR2 SVGIG (reference sequence). Trimming pared 0 bases from V and 11 bases from J, leaving 10 bases between.

The chain has TRBV5-1 and TRBJ2-3, with D perhaps TRBD1 (5 bases). The CDR3 length is 15 residues. V lost 4 bases and J lost 11, with 23 bases in between. In germline, CDR1 is SGHRS, CDR2 YFSETQ. CDR3: CASSPNAGNSIRQYF. The CDR3 nucleotides read TGCGCCAGCAGCCCAAATGCAGGGAACTCGATACGGCAGTATTTT.